These 11 T cell receptor beta chains were sequenced from one sample in a study of cytomegalovirus exposure and HLA in healthy donors. PCR amplification relied on 60 Vbeta primers (plus 13 Jbeta primers). The method was immunoSEQ multiplex PCR; TCRdb's version includes in-frame clones alone and lacks a portion of them. The data contain fewer than 90,000 clones, 70% to 80% of them singletons. The sample comprised PBMCs. These receptors were taken from a woman between 45 and 60 years old in good health and CMV-seropositive.

The chain uses TRBV11-2 and TRBJ2-7, with a weak D call TRBD1 (5 bases). CDR3 length: 15 amino acids. CDR1 and CDR2 (germline): SGHAT, FQNNGV. Trimming pared 5 bases from V and 4 bases from J, leaving 18 bases between. CDR3 sequence reads: CASSQILRGKYEQYF. The DNA for the CDR3 is TGTGCCAGCAGCCAAATACTTAGGGGTAAATACGAGCAGTACTTC.

This chain uses TRBV15 with TRBJ1-1; 8 nucleotides match TRBD1. This CDR3 is 15 amino acids long. Unmatched junction bases numbered 5, after V lost 4 bases and J lost 1 base. CDR1 LNHNV and CDR2 YYDKDF come from the germline V gene (reference sequence). The CDR3 spells CATSTGGQGNTEAFF. The CDR3 DNA follows: TGTGCCACCAGCACAGGTGGACAGGGGAACACTGAAGCTTTCTTT.

This clone was counted a few times. The rearrangement links TRBV28 to TRBJ1-2, with D possibly matching TRBD1 (6 bases). Germline V gene sequence: CDR1 MDHEN, CDR2 SYDVKM. Trimming removed 4 bases at V and 2 bases at J, with 14 bases between. The CDR3 covers 15 residues. The CDR3 nucleotides are TGTGCCAGCAGTTCACAGGGCATCTACAACTATGGCTACACCTTC. It specifies CASSSQGIYNYGYTF.

This chain links TRBV6-1 with TRBJ1-6; maybe TRBD1 (5 bases). The CDR3 covers 14 residues. The V gene lost 2 bases and the J gene lost 7 bases, with 9 bases spanning the gap. CDR1 and CDR2 (germline): MNHNS, SASEGT. The CDR3 DNA reads as TGTGCCAGCAGTGAACCGGGACTCAATTCACCCCTCCACTTT. This encodes CASSEPGLNSPLHF.

The CDR3 sequence is CASRGQNTDTQYF. CDR3 in DNA: TGTGCCAGCAGGGGACAGAACACAGATACGCAGTATTTT. The V and J genes are TRBV28 and TRBJ2-3; 7 bases fit TRBD1. The CDR3 runs 13 residues. V shed 6 bases, J shed 2 bases, and the junction held 2 bases outside the gene matches. In germline, CDR1 is MDHEN, CDR2 SYDVKM.

The rearrangement joins TRBV19 to TRBJ1-1, with 9 nucleotides matching TRBD1. V shed 3 bases, J shed 11 bases, and the junction held 19 bases outside the gene matches. Germline values: CDR1 LNHDA, CDR2 SQIVND (reference sequence). This CDR3 contains 17 residues. CDR3 nucleotides: TGTGCCAGTAGTATTTTTCCTCCGGGGGGACAGGGATCCGACGCTTTCTTT. Translation gives CASSIFPPGGQGSDAFF.

In its sample, this clone was seen a few times. The chain carries TRBV5-3 and TRBJ1-2; tentatively, D is TRBD1 (5 bases). TRBV5-3 is reported as an ORF; its role is uncertain. CDR3 size: 13 residues. The CDR3 nucleotides are TGTGCTGTATCCAGGGCAGAAAACTATGGCTACACCTTC. It encodes CAVSRAENYGYTF.

The chain carries TRBV10-3 and TRBJ2-3, with 9 bases fitting TRBD2. In germline, CDR1 is ENHRY, CDR2 SYGVKD. J was trimmed by 1 base and V by 6 bases; bases with no gene match: 11. The CDR3 runs to 17 residues. This CDR3 is CAISVAGALGGTDTQYF. DNA for the CDR3: TGTGCCATCAGCGTAGCGGGAGCGTTAGGGGGCACAGATACGCAGTATTTT.

The chain is built from TRBV27 and TRBJ2-3, with 13 bases matching TRBD2. Germline lookup yields CDR1 MNHEY and CDR2 SMNVEV (reference sequence). This CDR3 has 16 residues. Trimming took 4 bases from V and 4 from J; bases not matched to a gene: 5. The CDR3 DNA reads TGTGCCAGCAGTTCGATACTAGCGGGAGGGTCAGATACGCAGTATTTT. This codes for CASSSILAGGSDTQYF.

The chain couples TRBV9 to TRBJ2-5, with D possibly matching TRBD2 (6 bases). Germline CDR1 is SGDLS and CDR2 is YYNGEE. V lost 2 bases and J 5 bases, leaving 13 bases between the germline ends. The CDR3 contains 14 residues. CDR3 nucleotides: TGTGCCAGCAGCGTGTCGGGGGTTGGCGAGACCCAGTACTTC. It encodes CASSVSGVGETQYF. The variable domain in full, with the rest retrieved from reference TRBV9 and TRBJ2-5, is DSGVTQTPKHLITATGQRVTLRCSPRSGDLSVYWYQQSLDQGLQFLIQYYNGEERAKGNILERFSAQQFPDLHSELNLSSLELGDSALYFCASSVSGVGETQYFGPGTRLLVL.

This clone was seen a few times. A far larger clone lies a single base away; this is likely a read error. The identical CDR3 is also encoded by other nucleotide sequences in the sample. The V gene is TRBV28, the J gene TRBJ1-2; TRBD1 might be the D (6 bases). The V gene's germline CDR1 is MDHEN and CDR2 SYDVKM. This CDR3 is built from 12 residues. With 5 bases removed from V and 4 bases from J, the gap between germline ends came to 8 bases. The CDR3 DNA reads TGTGCCAGCAGTCTACAGGGCTATGGCTACACCTTC. It encodes CASSLQGYGYTF.